This T cell receptor beta chain emerged from a study of human T cells and chemical hapten exposure. Study details: While the approximately 25-week study was under way, patients received diphenylcyclopropenone on the scalp every week.

Time point indicated: patch test 2, 6 weeks after DPC sensitization. Documented treatment: therapeutic diphenylcyclopropenone sensitization with weekly scalp DPC. Staff drew blood before applying each patch test. Whole-study findings and limits: Versus controls, expanded TCRs had significantly more large CDR3 similarity clusters.

Germline lookup yields CDR1 DFQATT and CDR2 SNEGSKA (reference sequence). The CDR3 sequence is 14 residues long. Trimming took 0 bases from V and 1 from J, leaving 9 bases between them. Individual cDNA molecules each carried unique molecular identifiers attached by the library. Each CDR3 protein gets one entry after TCRdb re-called the RACE reads with MiXCR. The repertoire consists of about 80,000 distinct CDR3 sequences, with approximately 10% occurring once and the leading ten covering 1.6%. A word on this clonotype: Antigen unknown.

The receptor was derived from a man aged 18-30 years with alopecia areata. Some clones in this sample may be carry-over from other donors' samples. The sequencing used whole blood, collected in connection with sensitization to the hapten diphenylcyclopropenone (DPC). This rearrangement joins TRBV20-1 to TRBJ2-5; D is unresolved. CDR3 coding DNA: TGCAGTGCTAGAGATATCAGCACCCAAGAGACCCAGTACTTC. Translating gives CSARDISTQETQYF.